This TCR beta chain derives from a study of T cell changes during pregnancy in multiple sclerosis. Germline CDR1 is SGHVS and CDR2 is FQNEAQ. V lost 1 base and J lost 5, with 14 bases in between. The CDR3 has 15 residues. The repertoire was sequenced with immunoSEQ multiplex PCR; TCRdb's copy has only in-frame clones and lacks some. This sample has about 80,000 clones, with roughly 91% found just once. The chain joins TRBV7-8 to TRBJ2-5; TRBD1 might be the D (6 bases). The clonotype originates from a female donor in good health, enrolled as a control in a pregnancy study. Material: peripheral blood, obtained after pregnancy. CDR3 region: CASSLVPAQGETQYF. The CDR3 region has the DNA TGTGCCAGCAGCTTAGTTCCGGCCCAGGGGGAGACCCAGTACTTC.